The 10 T cell receptor beta chains below come from one sample, sequenced in a study of T cell responses to AZD1222 COVID-19 vaccine. Here immunoSEQ multiplex PCR was the method, and the copy in TCRdb shows in-frame clones only, minus some. The data contain 180,000 or so clones, 91% of them singletons. The specimen was peripheral blood, collected 28 days after the second AZD1222 dose. The receptor source for this set is an adult who received the AZD1222 COVID-19 vaccine.

This clone was counted ten times or more. CDR3 sequence: CASSSRTSRVNNEQFF. CDR3 nucleotide sequence: TGTGCCAGCAGCTCGCGGACTAGTAGGGTGAACAATGAGCAGTTCTTC. The chain couples TRBV9 to TRBJ2-1; 7 bases match TRBD2. Germline V gives CDR1 SGDLS, CDR2 YYNGEE. J was trimmed by 5 bases and V by 4 bases; bases with no gene match: 12. The CDR3 loop spans 16 amino acids.

Turning to this clone: Germline and junction disagree at one end, which may indicate a read error. This rearrangement joins TRBV7-7 to TRBJ2-5, with 10 bases matching TRBD2. The germline gives CDR1 SSHAT, CDR2 FNYEAQ (reference sequence). The CDR3 spans 14 residues. The CDR3 here is CASSHSGTSEAQYF. In nucleotides, the CDR3 is TGTGCTAGCAGCCATTCCGGGACTAGCGAGGCCCAGTACTTC.

This rearrangement joins TRBV7-9 to TRBJ1-5, with D possibly being TRBD1 (5 bases). The V gene's germline CDR1 is SEHNR and CDR2 FQNEAQ (reference sequence). V lost 4 bases, J lost 0 bases, and 10 bases lay in between. The CDR3 covers 15 residues. The CDR3 spells CASSSGTDSNQPQHF. The CDR3 region has the DNA TGTGCCAGCAGCTCCGGGACGGATAGCAATCAGCCCCAGCATTTT.

This sequence joins TRBV9 and TRBJ2-2; TRBD2 is a possible D gene (6 bases). CDR1 and CDR2 from the germline V gene are SGDLS and YYNGEE. CDR3 length: 15 residues. V gave up 3 bases and J gave up 4 bases, with 13 bases separating them. The CDR3 DNA follows: TGTGCCAGCAGCGCCCGGGACTTTCTCACCGGGGAGCTGTTTTTT. It encodes CASSARDFLTGELFF. Full variable domain (remainder filled in from reference TRBV9 and TRBJ2-2): DSGVTQTPKHLITATGQRVTLRCSPRSGDLSVYWYQQSLDQGLQFLIQYYNGEERAKGNILERFSAQQFPDLHSELNLSSLELGDSALYFCASSARDFLTGELFFGEGSRLTVL.

J is TRBJ1-6 and V is TRBV2; tentatively, D is TRBD1 (6 bases). Trimming took off 4 bases at V and 7 bases at J, with 14 bases between the two ends. Germline V lookup: CDR1 SNHLY, CDR2 FYNNEI. The CDR3 loop spans 15 amino acids. In nucleotides, the CDR3 is TGTGCCAGCAGTGGACCGGGACAACGGAATTCACCCCTCCACTTT. Protein sequence: CASSGPGQRNSPLHF.

This clone was seen a single time. This chain joins TRBV30 and TRBJ1-5, with D unresolved. Germline assignment: CDR1 GTSNPN and CDR2 SVGIG (reference sequence). V was clipped by 4 bases and J by 2 bases, with 15 bases between them. The CDR3 loop spans 15 amino acids. CDR3 bases: TGTGCCTGGAACCCCGTGGGTTATGGCAATCAGCCCCAGCATTTT. Amino acids: CAWNPVGYGNQPQHF.

This chain connects TRBV6-2 or TRBV6-3 to TRBJ2-3, with D hard to call. The CDR3 spans 13 residues. Trimming removed 5 bases at V and 1 base at J, with 7 bases between. Germline V gives CDR1 MNHEY, CDR2 SVGEGT. For the CDR3, the DNA is TGTGCCAGCAGTCACTTGGGCACAGATACGCAGTATTTT. The encoded protein is CASSHLGTDTQYF.

The chain uses TRBV19 and TRBJ2-1; 9 bases map to TRBD2. Germline V gives CDR1 LNHDA, CDR2 SQIVND (reference sequence). Trimming removed 3 bases from V and 0 bases from J; junction bases left unmatched: 3. The CDR3 covers 16 residues. Here the CDR3 DNA reads TGTGCCAGTAGTATCGGAGCGGGGGGCTCCTACAATGAGCAGTTCTTC. This sequence encodes CASSIGAGGSYNEQFF.

This chain joins TRBV7-3 and TRBJ2-7; D remains ambiguous. Trimming shortened V by 2 bases and J by 0 bases, and 8 bases separated the two germline ends. Germline V gives CDR1 SGHTA, CDR2 FQGTGA. The CDR3 consists of 14 residues. The CDR3 sequence is CASSLARSSYEQYF. CDR3 DNA sequence: TGTGCCAGCAGCTTAGCCCGCAGCTCCTACGAGCAGTACTTC.

V is TRBV6-1 and J is TRBJ1-3, with unresolved D. V was trimmed by 3 bases and J by 2 bases, leaving 5 bases between them. Germline loops: CDR1 MNHNS, CDR2 SASEGT. CDR3 length: 13 amino acids. The chain's CDR3 is CASSDMAGNTIYF. CDR3 in DNA: TGTGCCAGCAGTGACATGGCTGGAAACACCATATATTTT.